Listed here are 19 T cell receptor beta chains from one sample, sequenced in a study of cytomegalovirus exposure and HLA in healthy donors. The repertoire was sequenced with immunoSEQ multiplex PCR; TCRdb's copy has only in-frame clones and lacks some. The sample contains roughly 180,000 clones, roughly nine tenths of which appear only once. What was sequenced was PBMCs. The origin of the receptors is a man aged 25-40 years in good health and CMV-seropositive.

This chain links TRBV6-5 with TRBJ1-2, with D uncertain. The germline V gene has CDR1 MNHEY and CDR2 SVGAGI. The CDR3 covers 16 residues. Trimming stripped 0 bases from V and 2 bases from J, with 13 bases between. The CDR3 DNA sequence: TGTGCCAGCAGTTACTCGGTTGGGCGTAACAACTATGGCTACACCTTC. Encoded protein: CASSYSVGRNNYGYTF.

The chain couples TRBV29-1 to TRBJ1-3; D may be TRBD1 (6 bases). CDR1 and CDR2 (germline): SQVTM, ANQGSEA. CDR3 length: 16 amino acids. Trimming removed 8 bases at V and 2 bases at J, with 22 bases between. The CDR3 DNA is TGCAGCTTCCGTATGGGGGGCCGGGGACCTGGAAACACCATATATTTT. This translates into CSFRMGGRGPGNTIYF.

This clone was detected only once. The chain couples TRBV5-6 to TRBJ2-2; D uncertain. The CDR3 has 13 amino acids. From germline, CDR1 is SGHDT and CDR2 YYEEEE. V was shortened by 0 bases and J by 5 bases, with 5 bases between the two germline ends. The CDR3 sequence: CASSLVVTGELFF. The CDR3, as DNA: TGTGCCAGCAGCTTGGTGGTGACCGGGGAGCTGTTTTTT.

V usage is TRBV7-9 and J usage is TRBJ1-1; TRBD1 is a possible D gene (5 bases). V was clipped by 5 bases and J by 8 bases, with 12 bases between them. The CDR3 is made up of 12 amino acids. CDR1 and CDR2 from the germline V gene are SEHNR and FQNEAQ (reference sequence). CDR3 in DNA: TGTGCCAGCAGCGGGGACGCCCAAGAAGCTTTCTTT. It yields the protein CASSGDAQEAFF. Full variable domain (outside the CDR3, taken from reference TRBV7-9 and TRBJ1-1): DTGVSQNPRHKITKRGQNVTFRCDPISEHNRLYWYRQTLGQGPEFLTYFQNEAQLEKSRLLSDRFSAERPKGSFSTLEIQRTEQGDSAMYLCASSGDAQEAFFGQGTRLTVV.

The chain combines TRBV10-3 with TRBJ2-3; D may correspond to TRBD1 or TRBD2 (5 bases each). The CDR3 is 15 residues long. Germline-derived CDR1 and CDR2 are ENHRY and SYGVKD. V dropped 8 bases and J dropped 4 bases, with 19 bases sitting between them. CDR3 region: CAIGRDVLYADTQYF. In DNA form, the CDR3 reads TGTGCCATCGGACGGGACGTCCTTTACGCAGATACGCAGTATTTT.

The rearrangement joins TRBV4-2 to TRBJ2-5; D is perhaps TRBD1 or TRBD2 (5 bases each). V lost 4 bases, J lost 1 base, and 10 bases lay in between. This CDR3 region has 14 residues. The germline V gene has CDR1 LGHNA and CDR2 YNFKEQ. The CDR3 DNA is TGTGCCAGCAGCCCCACCGGGACCCAAGAGACCCAGTACTTC. Protein product: CASSPTGTQETQYF.

The chain is built from TRBV28 and TRBJ2-2; 10 bases line up with TRBD2. CDR3 length: 19 amino acids. The J segment lost 0 bases and the V segment lost 1 base, leaving 8 bases of the junction unmatched. CDR1 MDHEN and CDR2 SYDVKM come from the germline V gene. The CDR3 bases are TGTGCCAGCAGTTTATTGAGGGTACTAGCGGGATCGAACACCGGGGAGCTGTTTTTT. Protein product: CASSLLRVLAGSNTGELFF.

The rearrangement links TRBV5-1 to TRBJ2-7; D is tentatively TRBD1 or TRBD2 (5 bases each). The CDR3 consists of 11 residues. The germline V and J ends were trimmed by 6 bases and 3 bases, with 7 bases remaining between them. Per germline, CDR1 SGHRS and CDR2 YFSETQ. The DNA of the CDR3 is TGCGCCAGCACTGGGGGCTACGAGCAGTACTTC. It codes for CASTGGYEQYF.

Comment on this clone: Relative to the germline gene, one junction end is altered; a read error may explain this. The DNA of the CDR3 is TGTGCCAGCAGCTTGGAACAGGACAGGGATACTGAATTT. This translates into CASSLEQDRDTEF. J is TRBJ1-1 and V is TRBV5-4, with 8 bases lining up with TRBD1. The CDR3 is 13 residues long. Germline assignment: CDR1 SGHNT and CDR2 YYREEE (reference sequence).

V usage is TRBV9 and J usage is TRBJ2-1, with TRBD1 matching 7 bases. The CDR3 covers 15 residues. The germline V gene encodes CDR1 SGDLS and CDR2 YYNGEE. With 4 bases clipped from V and 7 bases from J, the junction kept 11 bases outside the gene matches. The DNA for the CDR3 is TGTGCCAGCAGCTTCACGGTAGGCAGGGGGAATGAGCAGTTCTTC. Its protein is CASSFTVGRGNEQFF.

The chain employs TRBV2 and TRBJ2-2; TRBD1 matches at 9 bases. CDR1 is SNHLY and CDR2 is FYNNEI in the germline V gene. Trimming removed 8 bases from V and 5 bases from J; junction bases left unmatched: 6. The CDR3 runs to 14 residues. CDR3 sequence: CASGGTGFTGELFF. CDR3 bases: TGTGCCAGCGGAGGGACAGGGTTTACCGGGGAGCTGTTTTTT.

The chain is built from TRBV6-6 and TRBJ2-7, with D unclear. Germline V gene data show CDR1 as MNHNY and CDR2 as SVGAGI (reference sequence). V was clipped by 6 bases and J by 4 bases, with 7 bases between them. This CDR3 has 11 residues. The CDR3 nucleotides are TGTGCCAGCAGCAGATCATACGAGCAGTACTTC. This translates into CASSRSYEQYF.

V and J are TRBV4-2 and TRBJ2-2; 7 nucleotides match TRBD2. Trimming took 4 bases from V and 5 from J; bases not matched to a gene: 4. The CDR3 is made up of 14 amino acids. Germline V CDR1 and CDR2: LGHNA, YNFKEQ. The CDR3 DNA sequence: TGTGCCAGCAGCCTGGGGGGGGAAACCGGGGAGCTGTTTTTT. It translates to CASSLGGETGELFF.

The J gene is TRBJ2-7, the V gene TRBV6-5; maybe TRBD1 (6 bases). The V end was cut by 2 bases, the J end by 2 bases, with 10 bases between. The CDR3 length is 14 residues. The germline V gene encodes CDR1 MNHEY and CDR2 SVGAGI. The CDR3 loop is CASSYDRTPYEQYF. CDR3 in DNA: TGTGCCAGCAGTTACGACAGGACACCCTACGAGCAGTACTTC.

This chain uses TRBV19 with TRBJ2-3; D perhaps matches TRBD1 (6 bases). This CDR3 is 15 amino acids long. Germline V CDR1 and CDR2: LNHDA, SQIVND (reference sequence). Trimming removed 5 bases from V and 0 bases from J, with 12 bases in between. The CDR3 nucleotides read TGTGCCAGTAGTCTCAGGACAGCTAGCACAGATACGCAGTATTTT. It is translated as CASSLRTASTDTQYF.

The chain carries TRBV6-1 and TRBJ2-1; D is possibly TRBD2 (6 bases). Trimming cost V 4 bases and J 0 bases, with 7 bases left between them. Germline CDR1 and CDR2: MNHNS and SASEGT. The CDR3 loop spans 14 amino acids. CDR3 region: CASSVGSSYNEQFF. The CDR3 nucleotides read TGTGCCAGCAGTGTCGGGAGCTCCTACAATGAGCAGTTCTTC.

The J gene is TRBJ2-1, the V gene TRBV4-1; TRBD2 matches at 12 bases. V trimming: 0 bases; J trimming: 4 bases; junction bases outside the gene matches: 4. Germline V CDR1 and CDR2: MGHRA, YSYEKL. The CDR3 runs 17 residues. The CDR3 sequence is CASSQDGLAGSYNEQFF. CDR3 nucleotides: TGCGCCAGCAGCCAAGACGGACTAGCGGGATCGTACAATGAGCAGTTCTTC.

This sequence joins TRBV4-1 and TRBJ2-2; TRBD1 matches 9 bases. Germline loops: CDR1 MGHRA, CDR2 YSYEKL. The junction had 2 bases not matched to a gene; V was cut back by 1 base and J by 5 bases. The CDR3 is 15 residues long. The CDR3: CASSQGQGETGELFF. For the CDR3, the DNA is TGCGCCAGCAGCCAAGGACAGGGGGAAACCGGGGAGCTGTTTTTT.

The chain employs TRBV7-2 and TRBJ1-2; D unresolved. Germline CDR1 is SGHTA and CDR2 is FQGNSA. V lost 1 base and J 8 bases, leaving 11 bases between the germline ends. The CDR3 totals 13 residues. The chain's CDR3 is CASSLEAGVGYTF. The CDR3 DNA sequence: TGTGCCAGCAGCTTAGAGGCCGGGGTCGGCTACACCTTC.